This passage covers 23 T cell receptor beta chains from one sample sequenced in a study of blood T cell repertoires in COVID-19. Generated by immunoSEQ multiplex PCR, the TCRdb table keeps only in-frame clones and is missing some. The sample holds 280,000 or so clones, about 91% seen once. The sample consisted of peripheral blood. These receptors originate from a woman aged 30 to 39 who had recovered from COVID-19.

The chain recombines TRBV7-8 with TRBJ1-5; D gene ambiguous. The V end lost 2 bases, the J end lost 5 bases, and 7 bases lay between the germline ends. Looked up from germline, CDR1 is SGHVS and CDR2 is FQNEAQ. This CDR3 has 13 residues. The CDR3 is CASSLFGDQPQHF. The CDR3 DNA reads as TGTGCCAGCAGCTTATTCGGGGATCAGCCCCAGCATTTT.

The chain's CDR3 is CASRGGGTDTQYF. The CDR3 nucleotides are TGTGCCAGCCGCGGCGGGGGCACAGATACGCAGTATTTT. The chain combines TRBV7-3 with TRBJ2-3, with D possibly TRBD2 on 6 matching bases. The CDR3 has 13 amino acids. Germline V CDR1 and CDR2: SGHTA, FQGTGA. Trimming shortened V by 8 bases and J by 1 base, and 10 bases separated the two germline ends. The full variable domain, with the rest looked up from reference TRBV7-3 and TRBJ2-3, is GAGVSQTPSNKVTEKGKYVELRCDPISGHTALYWYRQSLGQGPEFLIYFQGTGAADDSGLPNDRFFAVRPEGSVSTLKIQRTERGDSAVYLCASRGGGTDTQYFGPGTRLTVL.

CDR3 residues: CATSRERGLNSNQPQHF. The DNA for the CDR3 is TGTGCCACCAGCAGAGAGAGAGGGCTGAATAGCAATCAGCCCCAGCATTTT. The chain is built from TRBV15 and TRBJ1-5; no clear D gene. This CDR3 is built from 17 residues. The V end was cut by 0 bases, the J end by 0 bases, with 12 bases between. The germline V gene encodes CDR1 LNHNV and CDR2 YYDKDF (reference sequence).

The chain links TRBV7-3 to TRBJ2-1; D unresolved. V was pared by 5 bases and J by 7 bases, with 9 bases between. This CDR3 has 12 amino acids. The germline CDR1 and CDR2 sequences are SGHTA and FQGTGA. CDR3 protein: CASSPAGNEQFF. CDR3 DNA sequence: TGTGCCAGCAGCCCCGCAGGTAATGAGCAGTTCTTC.

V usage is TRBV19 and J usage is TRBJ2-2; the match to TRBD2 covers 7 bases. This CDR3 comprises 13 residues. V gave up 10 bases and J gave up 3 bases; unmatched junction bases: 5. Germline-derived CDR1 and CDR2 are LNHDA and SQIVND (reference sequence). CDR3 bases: TGTGCCACCCGGGACTATCACACCGGGGAGCTGTTTTTT. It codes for CATRDYHTGELFF.

Here the CDR3 reads CASRPEQGARSPLHF. In DNA form, the CDR3 reads TGTGCCAGCAGACCAGAGCAGGGGGCGAGGTCACCCCTCCACTTT. The chain has TRBV7-2 and TRBJ1-6, with 8 bases fitting TRBD1. This CDR3 spans 15 amino acids. Losses at the gene ends were 6 bases for V and 10 bases for J; bases not matched to a gene: 11. The germline V gene has CDR1 SGHTA and CDR2 FQGNSA.

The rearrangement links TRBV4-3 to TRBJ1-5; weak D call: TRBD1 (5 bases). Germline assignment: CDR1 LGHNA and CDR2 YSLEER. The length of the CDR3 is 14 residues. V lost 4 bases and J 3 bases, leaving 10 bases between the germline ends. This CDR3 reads CASSRTGFNQPQHF. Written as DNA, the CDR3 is TGCGCCAGCAGCCGAACAGGTTTCAATCAGCCCCAGCATTTT.

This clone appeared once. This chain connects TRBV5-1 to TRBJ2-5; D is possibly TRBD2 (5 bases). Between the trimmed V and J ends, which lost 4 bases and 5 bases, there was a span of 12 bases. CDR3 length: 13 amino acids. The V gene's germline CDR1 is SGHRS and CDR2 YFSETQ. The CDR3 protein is CASSQQPGETQYF. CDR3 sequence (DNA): TGCGCCAGCAGCCAACAACCGGGGGAGACCCAGTACTTC.

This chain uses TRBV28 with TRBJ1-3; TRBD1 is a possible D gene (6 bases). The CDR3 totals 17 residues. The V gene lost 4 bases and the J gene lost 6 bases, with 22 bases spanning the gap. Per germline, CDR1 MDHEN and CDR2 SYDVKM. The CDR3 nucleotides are TGTGCCAGCAGTTCACCCCGGGACACCGTTTCCTTAAACACCATATATTTT. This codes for CASSSPRDTVSLNTIYF.

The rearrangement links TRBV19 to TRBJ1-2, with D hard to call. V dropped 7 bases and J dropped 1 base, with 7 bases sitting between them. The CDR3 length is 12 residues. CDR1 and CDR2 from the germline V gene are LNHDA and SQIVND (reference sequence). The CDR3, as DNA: TGTGCCAGTATTCGGGGTAACTATGGCTACACCTTC. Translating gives CASIRGNYGYTF.

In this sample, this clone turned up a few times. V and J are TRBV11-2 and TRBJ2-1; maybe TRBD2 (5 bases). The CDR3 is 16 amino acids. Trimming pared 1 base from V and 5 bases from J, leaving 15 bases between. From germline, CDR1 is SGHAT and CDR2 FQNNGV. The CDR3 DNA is TGTGCCAGCAGCTTAGGGAGGACCGGAGTCGACAATGAGCAGTTCTTC. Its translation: CASSLGRTGVDNEQFF.

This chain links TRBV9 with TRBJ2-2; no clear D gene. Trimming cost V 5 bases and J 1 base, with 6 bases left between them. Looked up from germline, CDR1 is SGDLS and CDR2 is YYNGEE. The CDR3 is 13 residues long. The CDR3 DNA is TGTGCCAGCAGGAGACAGAACACCGGGGAGCTGTTTTTT. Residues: CASRRQNTGELFF.

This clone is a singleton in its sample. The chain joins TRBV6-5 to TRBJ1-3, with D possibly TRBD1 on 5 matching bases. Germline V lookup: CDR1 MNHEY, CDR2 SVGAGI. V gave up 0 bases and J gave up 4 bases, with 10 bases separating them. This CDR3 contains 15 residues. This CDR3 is CASSYSTVGGNTIYF. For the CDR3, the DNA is TGTGCCAGCAGTTACTCGACAGTCGGCGGAAACACCATATATTTT.

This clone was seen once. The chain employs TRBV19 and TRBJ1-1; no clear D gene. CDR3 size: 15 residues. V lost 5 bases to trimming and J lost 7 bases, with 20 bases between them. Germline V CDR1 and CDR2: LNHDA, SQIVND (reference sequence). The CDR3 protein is CASSSYPLERNEAFF. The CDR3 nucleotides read TGTGCCAGTAGTTCCTACCCTCTAGAACGCAATGAAGCTTTCTTT.

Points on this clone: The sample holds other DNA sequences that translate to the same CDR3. CDR3 loop: CASSQGATEAFF. In DNA, the CDR3 is TGTGCCAGCTCACAGGGGGCCACTGAAGCTTTCTTT. The chain combines TRBV18 with TRBJ1-1, with TRBD1 matching 7 bases. The junction had 0 bases not matched to a gene; V was cut back by 4 bases and J by 4 bases. This CDR3 is 12 amino acids long. CDR1 is KGHSH, CDR2 LQKENI, per germline.

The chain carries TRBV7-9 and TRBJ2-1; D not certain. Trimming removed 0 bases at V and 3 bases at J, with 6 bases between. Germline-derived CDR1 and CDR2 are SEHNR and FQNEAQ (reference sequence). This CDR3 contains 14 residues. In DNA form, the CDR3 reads TGTGCCAGCAGCTTAGCGGAGTTCTACAATGAGCAGTTCTTC. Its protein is CASSLAEFYNEQFF.

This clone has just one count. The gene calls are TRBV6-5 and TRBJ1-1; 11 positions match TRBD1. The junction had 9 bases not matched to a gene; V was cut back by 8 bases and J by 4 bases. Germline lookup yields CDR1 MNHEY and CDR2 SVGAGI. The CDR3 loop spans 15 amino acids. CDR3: CASRTGGIGGTEAFF. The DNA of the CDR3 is TGTGCCAGCCGGACAGGGGGCATAGGGGGCACTGAAGCTTTCTTT.

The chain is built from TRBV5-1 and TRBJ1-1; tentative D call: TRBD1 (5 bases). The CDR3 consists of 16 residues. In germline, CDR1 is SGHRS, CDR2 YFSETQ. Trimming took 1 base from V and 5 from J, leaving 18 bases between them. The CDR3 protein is CASSLISPQGLTEAFF. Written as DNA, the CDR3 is TGCGCCAGCAGCTTGATCTCCCCTCAGGGTCTGACTGAAGCTTTCTTT.

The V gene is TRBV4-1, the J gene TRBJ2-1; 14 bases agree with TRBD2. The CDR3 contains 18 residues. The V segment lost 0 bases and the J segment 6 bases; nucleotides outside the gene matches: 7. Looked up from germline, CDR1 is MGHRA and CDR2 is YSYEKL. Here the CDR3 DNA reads TGCGCCAGCAGCCAAGATGGGACTAGCGGGGGTCCGGGCAATGAGCAGTTCTTC. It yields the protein CASSQDGTSGGPGNEQFF.

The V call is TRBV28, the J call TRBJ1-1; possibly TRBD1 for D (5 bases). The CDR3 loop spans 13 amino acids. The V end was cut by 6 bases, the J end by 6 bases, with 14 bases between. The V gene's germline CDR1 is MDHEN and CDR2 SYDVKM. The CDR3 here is CASRAGGDPEAFF. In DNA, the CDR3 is TGTGCCAGCAGGGCGGGGGGGGACCCTGAAGCTTTCTTT.

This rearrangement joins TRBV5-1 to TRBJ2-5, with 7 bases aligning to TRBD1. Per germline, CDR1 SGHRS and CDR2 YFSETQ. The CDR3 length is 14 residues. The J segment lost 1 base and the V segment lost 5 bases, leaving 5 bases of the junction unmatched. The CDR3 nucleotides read TGCGCCAGCAGACTTACAGGGGTCCAAGAGACCCAGTACTTC. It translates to CASRLTGVQETQYF.

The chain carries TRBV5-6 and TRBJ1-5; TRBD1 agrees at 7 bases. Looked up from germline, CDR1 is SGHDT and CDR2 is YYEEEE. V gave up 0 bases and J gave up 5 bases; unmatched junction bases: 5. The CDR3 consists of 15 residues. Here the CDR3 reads CASSLAGTDDQPQHF. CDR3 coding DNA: TGTGCCAGCAGCTTGGCCGGGACAGACGATCAGCCCCAGCATTTT.

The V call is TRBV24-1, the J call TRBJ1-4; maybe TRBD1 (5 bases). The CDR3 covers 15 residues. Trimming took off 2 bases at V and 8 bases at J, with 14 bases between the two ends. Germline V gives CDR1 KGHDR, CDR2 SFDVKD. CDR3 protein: CATSDSRTPQEKLFF. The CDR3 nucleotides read TGTGCCACCAGTGATTCTCGGACACCCCAAGAAAAACTGTTTTTT.